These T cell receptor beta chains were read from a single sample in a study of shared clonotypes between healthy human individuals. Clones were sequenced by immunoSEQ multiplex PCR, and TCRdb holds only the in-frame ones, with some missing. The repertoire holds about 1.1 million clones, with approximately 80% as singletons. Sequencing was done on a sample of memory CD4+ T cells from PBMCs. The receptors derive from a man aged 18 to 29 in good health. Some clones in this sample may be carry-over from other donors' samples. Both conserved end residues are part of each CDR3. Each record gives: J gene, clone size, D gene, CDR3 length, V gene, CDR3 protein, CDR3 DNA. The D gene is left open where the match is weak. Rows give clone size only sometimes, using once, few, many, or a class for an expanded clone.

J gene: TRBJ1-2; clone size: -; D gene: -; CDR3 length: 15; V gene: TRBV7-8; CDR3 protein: CASSFGSGVTYGYTF; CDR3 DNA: TGTGCCAGCAGCTTTGGCTCAGGGGTTACCTATGGCTACACCTTC
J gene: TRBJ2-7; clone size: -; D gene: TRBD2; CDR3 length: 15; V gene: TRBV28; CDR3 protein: CASRLTSGRFYEQYF; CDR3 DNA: TGTGCCAGCAGGTTGACTAGCGGGAGATTCTACGAGCAGTACTTC
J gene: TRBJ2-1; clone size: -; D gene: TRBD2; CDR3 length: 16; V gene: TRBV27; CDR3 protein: CASTSREGKTYNEQFF; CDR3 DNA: TGTGCCAGCACCTCGAGGGAGGGGAAAACCTACAATGAGCAGTTCTTC
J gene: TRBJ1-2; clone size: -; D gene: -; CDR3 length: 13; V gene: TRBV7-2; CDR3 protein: CASSLWDGVGYTF; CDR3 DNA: TGTGCCAGCAGCTTATGGGACGGGGTTGGCTACACCTTC
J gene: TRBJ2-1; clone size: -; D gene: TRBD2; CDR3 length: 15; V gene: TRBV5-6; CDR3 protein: CASSAGLDGYNEQFF; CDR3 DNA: TGTGCCAGCAGCGCGGGACTAGACGGCTACAATGAGCAGTTCTTC
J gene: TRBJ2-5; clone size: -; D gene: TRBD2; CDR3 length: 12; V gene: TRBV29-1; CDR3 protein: CSLRLAPETQYF; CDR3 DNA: TGCAGCCTAAGACTAGCCCCAGAGACCCAGTACTTC
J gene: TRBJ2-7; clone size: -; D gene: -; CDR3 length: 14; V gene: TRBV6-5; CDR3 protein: CASSSPGGDYEQYF; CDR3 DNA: TGTGCCAGCAGTTCACCAGGGGGGGATTACGAGCAGTACTTC
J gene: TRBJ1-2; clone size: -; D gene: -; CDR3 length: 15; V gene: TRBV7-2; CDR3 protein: CASTTNTGTFYGYTF; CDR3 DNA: TGTGCCAGCACCACTAACACAGGGACTTTCTATGGCTACACCTTC
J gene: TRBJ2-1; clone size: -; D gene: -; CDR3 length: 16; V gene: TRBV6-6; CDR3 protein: CASSYSGEGARCEQFF; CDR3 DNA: TGTGCCAGCAGTTACTCGGGGGAGGGGGCTCGGTGTGAGCAGTTCTTC
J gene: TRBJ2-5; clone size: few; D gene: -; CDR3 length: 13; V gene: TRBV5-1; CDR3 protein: CASSFAFQETQYF; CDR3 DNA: TGCGCCAGCAGCTTTGCGTTTCAAGAGACCCAGTACTTC
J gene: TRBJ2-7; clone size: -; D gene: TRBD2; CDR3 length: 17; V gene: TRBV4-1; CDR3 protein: CASSQDYVTSRPYEQYF; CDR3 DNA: TGCGCCAGCAGCCAAGATTACGTGACTAGCCGACCCTACGAGCAGTACTTC
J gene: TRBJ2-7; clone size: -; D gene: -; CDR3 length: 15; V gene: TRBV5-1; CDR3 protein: CASSPTGGGPYEQYF; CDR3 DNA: TGCGCCAGCAGCCCTACAGGGGGGGGACCCTACGAGCAGTACTTC
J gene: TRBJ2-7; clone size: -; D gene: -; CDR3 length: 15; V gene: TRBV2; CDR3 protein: CASSEGGFPAYEQYF; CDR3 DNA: TGTGCCAGCAGTGAAGGTGGCTTTCCTGCCTACGAGCAGTACTTC
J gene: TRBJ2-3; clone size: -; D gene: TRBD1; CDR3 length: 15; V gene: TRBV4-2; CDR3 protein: CASSQGPQGGDTQYF; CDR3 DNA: TGTGCCAGCAGCCAAGGACCACAGGGGGGAGATACGCAGTATTTT
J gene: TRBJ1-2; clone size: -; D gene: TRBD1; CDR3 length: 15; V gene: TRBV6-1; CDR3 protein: CASSEGWGQPPGYTF; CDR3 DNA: TGTGCCAGCAGTGAAGGGTGGGGACAGCCCCCCGGCTACACCTTC